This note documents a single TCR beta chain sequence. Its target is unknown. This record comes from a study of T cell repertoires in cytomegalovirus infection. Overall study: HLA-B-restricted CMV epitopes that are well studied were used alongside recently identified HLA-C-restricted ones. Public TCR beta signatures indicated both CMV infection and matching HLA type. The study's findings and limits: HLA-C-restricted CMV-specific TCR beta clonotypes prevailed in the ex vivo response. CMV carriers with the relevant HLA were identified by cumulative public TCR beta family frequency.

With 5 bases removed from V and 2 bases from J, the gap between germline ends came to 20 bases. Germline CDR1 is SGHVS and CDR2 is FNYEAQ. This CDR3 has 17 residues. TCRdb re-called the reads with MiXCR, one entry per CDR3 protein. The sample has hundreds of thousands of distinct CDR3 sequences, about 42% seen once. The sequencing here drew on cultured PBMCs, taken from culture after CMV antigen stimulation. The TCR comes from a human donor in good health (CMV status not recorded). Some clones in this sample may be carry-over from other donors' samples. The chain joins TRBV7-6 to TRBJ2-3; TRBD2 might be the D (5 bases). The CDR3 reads CASSPTGQRVYTDTQYF. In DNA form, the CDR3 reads TGTGCCAGCAGCCCCACCGGCCAGAGGGTGTACACAGATACGCAGTATTTT.